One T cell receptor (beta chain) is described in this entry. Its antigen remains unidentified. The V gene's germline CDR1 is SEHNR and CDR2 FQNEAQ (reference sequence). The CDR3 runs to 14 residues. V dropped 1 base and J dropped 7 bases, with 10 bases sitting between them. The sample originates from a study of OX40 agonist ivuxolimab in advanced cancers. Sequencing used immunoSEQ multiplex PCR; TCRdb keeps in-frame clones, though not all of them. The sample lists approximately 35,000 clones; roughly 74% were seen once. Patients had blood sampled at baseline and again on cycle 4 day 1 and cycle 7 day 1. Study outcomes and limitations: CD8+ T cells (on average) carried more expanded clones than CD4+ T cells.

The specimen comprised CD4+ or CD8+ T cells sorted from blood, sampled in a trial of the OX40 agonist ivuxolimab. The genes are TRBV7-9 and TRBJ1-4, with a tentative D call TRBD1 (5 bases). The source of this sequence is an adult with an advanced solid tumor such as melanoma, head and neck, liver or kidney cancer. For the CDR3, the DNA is TGTGCCAGCAGCTTAGGCAGGGACGTTGAAAAACTGTTTTTT. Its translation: CASSLGRDVEKLFF.